These 23 T cell receptor beta chains were sequenced from one sample in a study of CD8+ T cells in alopecia areata. Extraction of RNA preceded its reverse transcription into cDNA, which served as the sequencing template. Some clones are missing from TCRdb's copy, which holds only in-frame ones; the method was immunoSEQ multiplex PCR. The table records about 150,000 clones, roughly 62% of them present only once. The sequencing here drew on CD4+ T cells sorted from blood, taken at week 0. These receptor sequences come from a human donor with alopecia areata.

This clone was observed once. The chain has TRBV13 and TRBJ1-2; possibly TRBD1 for D (5 bases). Germline-derived CDR1 and CDR2 are PRHDT and FYEKMQ (reference sequence). Trimming pared 4 bases from V and 5 bases from J, leaving 11 bases between. This CDR3 spans 13 amino acids. The chain's CDR3 is CASSSQGGYGYTF. In DNA form, the CDR3 reads TGTGCCAGCAGCTCCCAGGGTGGGTATGGCTACACCTTC.

This clone was counted between two and nine times. A read error may account for a junction end that differs from germline. This rearrangement joins TRBV29-1 to TRBJ2-3; 9 nucleotides match TRBD1. This CDR3 is built from 14 residues. Germline V gene data show CDR1 as SQVTM and CDR2 as ANQGSEA. As DNA, the CDR3 is TGCAGCGTGGAAGACAGGGGGGGCACAGATACGCAGTATTTT. Its translation: CSVEDRGGTDTQYF.

V and J are TRBV4-1 and TRBJ2-5; 11 nucleotides line up with TRBD2. This CDR3 is built from 15 residues. Germline-derived CDR1 and CDR2 are MGHRA and YSYEKL. V lost 6 bases and J lost 1; bases outside the gene matches: 4. The CDR3 coding sequence is TGCGCCAGCAGTCTAGCGGGGGGAATCCAAGAGACCCAGTACTTC. Translated, it gives CASSLAGGIQETQYF.

The chain is built from TRBV5-1 and TRBJ2-2, with D unresolved. Trimming removed 4 bases at V and 0 bases at J, with 16 bases between. This CDR3 is built from 17 residues. Per the germline V gene, CDR1 is SGHRS and CDR2 is YFSETQ. The CDR3 loop is CASSNGSNLANTGELFF. CDR3 in DNA: TGCGCCAGCAGCAACGGGTCCAACCTCGCGAACACCGGGGAGCTGTTTTTT.

The chain links TRBV5-1 to TRBJ1-2, with TRBD1 matching over 7 bases. The junction had 5 bases not matched to a gene; V was cut back by 4 bases and J by 8 bases. The germline CDR1 and CDR2 sequences are SGHRS and YFSETQ. This CDR3 is 12 amino acids long. CDR3 sequence (DNA): TGCGCCAGCAGCGGGGACAGAGGAGGCTACACCTTC. It yields the protein CASSGDRGGYTF.

The V gene is TRBV6-1, the J gene TRBJ1-2; 7 nucleotides line up with TRBD1. CDR3 length: 13 amino acids. Trimming removed 7 bases from V and 6 bases from J; junction bases left unmatched: 8. Looked up from germline, CDR1 is MNHNS and CDR2 is SASEGT. CDR3 DNA sequence: TGTGCCAGCACGCTGTTGACAGGGAATGGCTACACCTTC. Its protein product is CASTLLTGNGYTF.

The chain recombines TRBV4-3 with TRBJ1-5; D is unclear. This CDR3 has 15 amino acids. Germline CDR1 LGHNA, CDR2 YSLEER. V was trimmed by 0 bases and J by 3 bases, leaving 9 bases between them. The CDR3, as DNA: TGCGCCAGCAGCCAAGAGGTAGGGTACAATCAGCCCCAGCATTTT. It translates to CASSQEVGYNQPQHF.

V is TRBV25-1 and J is TRBJ1-2; 8 bases align to TRBD1. The ends lost 3 bases at V and 6 bases at J; junction bases unmatched: 6. The germline CDR1 and CDR2 sequences are MGHDK and SYGVNS. This CDR3 contains 14 residues. This chain's CDR3 is CASSDPDRVHGYTF. The DNA for the CDR3 is TGTGCCAGCAGTGACCCGGACAGGGTTCATGGCTACACCTTC.

This chain connects TRBV29-1 to TRBJ2-5; TRBD2 matches at 11 bases. The V segment lost 7 bases and the J segment 7 bases; nucleotides outside the gene matches: 14. CDR1 and CDR2 (germline): SQVTM, ANQGSEA. The length of the CDR3 is 15 residues. The CDR3 loop is CSGAFGTSGRRTQYF. CDR3 bases: TGCAGCGGGGCATTTGGGACTAGCGGTCGAAGGACCCAGTACTTC.

In DNA form, the CDR3 reads TGCGCCAGCAGCTTGAGTAAAGCGGGGGGCCAAGAGACCCAGTACTTC. This gives the protein CASSLSKAGGQETQYF. The chain has TRBV5-1 and TRBJ2-5, with TRBD2 identical over 9 bases. CDR1 is SGHRS, CDR2 YFSETQ, per germline. This CDR3 has 16 amino acids. Trimming took 1 base from V and 1 from J; bases not matched to a gene: 5.

CDR3 DNA sequence: TGTGCCAGCAGCTTTGCGGGGGTCCAAGAGACCCAGTACTTC. It codes for CASSFAGVQETQYF. V and J are TRBV7-2 and TRBJ2-5; TRBD2 matches at 7 bases. This CDR3 contains 14 residues. Looked up from germline, CDR1 is SGHTA and CDR2 is FQGNSA. The J segment lost 1 base and the V segment lost 3 bases, leaving 2 bases of the junction unmatched.

This chain uses TRBV7-2 with TRBJ2-5; a possible D gene is TRBD1 (7 bases). Trimming took off 4 bases at V and 5 bases at J, with 14 bases between the two ends. Germline V lookup: CDR1 SGHTA, CDR2 FQGNSA. CDR3 length equals 14 residues. This CDR3 is CASSSLTGRETQYF. As DNA, the CDR3 is TGTGCCAGCAGCTCCTTGACAGGGAGGGAGACCCAGTACTTC. Together with reference TRBV7-2 and TRBJ2-5, the CDR3 gives the full variable domain: GAGVSQSPSNKVTEKGKDVELRCDPISGHTALYWYRQSLGQGLEFLIYFQGNSAPDKSGLPSDRFSAERTGGSVSTLTIQRTQQEDSAVYLCASSSLTGRETQYFGPGTRLLVL.

The V call is TRBV4-3, the J call TRBJ1-5; D not resolved. V lost 0 bases and J 0 bases, leaving 6 bases between the germline ends. The CDR3 length is 15 residues. Germline CDR1 reads LGHNA; CDR2 reads YSLEER. The CDR3 DNA is TGCGCCAGCAGCCAAGATCGGCTTAGCAATCAGCCCCAGCATTTT. It translates to CASSQDRLSNQPQHF.

The V gene is TRBV10-3, the J gene TRBJ2-7; 9 nucleotides align to TRBD1. This CDR3 contains 14 residues. Germline CDR1 reads ENHRY; CDR2 reads SYGVKD. Germline trimming cut 6 bases from V and 5 bases from J; bases unmatched to any gene: 8. DNA for the CDR3: TGTGCCATCAGATCCGGGACAGGGTTCAACGAGCAGTACTTC. This gives the protein CAIRSGTGFNEQYF.

This clone appeared once. The chain employs TRBV30 and TRBJ1-1; D not resolved. The CDR3 runs to 11 residues. Germline lookup yields CDR1 GTSNPN and CDR2 SVGIG (reference sequence). The ends were cut back, 2 bases at V and 2 bases at J, with 3 bases in the middle. DNA for the CDR3: TGTGCCTGGAGTACAAACACTGAAGCTTTCTTT. It yields the protein CAWSTNTEAFF.

This rearrangement joins TRBV29-1 to TRBJ2-1, with TRBD2 identical over 8 bases. From germline, CDR1 is SQVTM and CDR2 ANQGSEA. This CDR3 contains 15 residues. The trim removed 0 bases at V and 5 bases at J, leaving 6 bases unmatched. This CDR3 reads CSVEDLRGGHNEQFF. The CDR3 nucleotides read TGCAGCGTTGAAGATTTACGGGGGGGTCACAATGAGCAGTTCTTC.

This clone was recorded once. The V and J genes are TRBV7-2 and TRBJ1-2; D remains unclear. Germline CDR1 is SGHTA and CDR2 is FQGNSA. This CDR3 contains 13 residues. V was cut by 6 bases and J by 0 bases, with 8 bases left in between. This chain's CDR3 is CASRVQANYGYTF. For the CDR3, the DNA is TGTGCCAGCAGGGTGCAGGCTAACTATGGCTACACCTTC. Variable domain in full (rest from reference TRBV7-2 and TRBJ1-2): GAGVSQSPSNKVTEKGKDVELRCDPISGHTALYWYRQSLGQGLEFLIYFQGNSAPDKSGLPSDRFSAERTGGSVSTLTIQRTQQEDSAVYLCASRVQANYGYTFGSGTRLTVV.

This clone was counted only a few times. The chain is built from TRBV5-4 and TRBJ2-3; D not resolved. The CDR3 sequence is 15 residues long. Between the trimmed V and J ends, which lost 3 bases and 4 bases, there was a span of 15 bases. Germline values: CDR1 SGHNT, CDR2 YYREEE (reference sequence). The CDR3 spells CASSSAVETADTQYF. CDR3 nucleotide sequence: TGTGCCAGCAGCTCTGCAGTGGAAACGGCAGATACGCAGTATTTT.

This chain links TRBV4-1 with TRBJ1-6; a possible D gene is TRBD1 (6 bases). V gave up 1 base and J gave up 7 bases, with 11 bases separating them. This CDR3 spans 15 amino acids. CDR1 is MGHRA, CDR2 YSYEKL, per germline. The chain's CDR3 is CASSQVRTANSPLHF. CDR3 bases: TGCGCCAGCAGCCAAGTGAGGACAGCAAATTCACCCCTCCACTTT.

The CDR3 DNA reads as TGTGCCAGCAGTGCTAGGCGGGAGCAGTTCTTC. It specifies CASSARREQFF. The rearrangement links TRBV6-5 to TRBJ2-1, with unresolved D. The CDR3 runs 11 residues. CDR1 and CDR2 (germline): MNHEY, SVGAGI. Trimming took off 5 bases at V and 10 bases at J, with 9 bases between the two ends.

The chain recombines TRBV27 with TRBJ1-5, with D perhaps matching TRBD1 (5 bases). The V gene's germline CDR1 is MNHEY and CDR2 SMNVEV (reference sequence). Trimming pared 5 bases from V and 11 bases from J, leaving 19 bases between. This CDR3 contains 14 residues. The CDR3 sequence is CASSLTGTHPSQHF. CDR3 DNA sequence: TGTGCCAGCAGTCTTACCGGGACCCACCCATCCCAGCATTTT.

The chain links TRBV11-2 to TRBJ1-2, with 7 positions matching TRBD1. Per germline, CDR1 SGHAT and CDR2 FQNNGV. Trimming took 5 bases from V and 3 from J; bases not matched to a gene: 3. This CDR3 is 13 amino acids long. The CDR3 loop is CASSPGQDYGYTF. Written as DNA, the CDR3 is TGTGCCAGCAGCCCCGGACAGGACTATGGCTACACCTTC. Full variable domain (remainder filled in from reference TRBV11-2 and TRBJ1-2): EAGVAQSPRYKIIEKRQSVAFWCNPISGHATLYWYQQILGQGPKLLIQFQNNGVVDDSQLPKDRFSAERLKGVDSTLKIQPAKLEDSAVYLCASSPGQDYGYTFGSGTRLTVV.

The rearrangement links TRBV30 to TRBJ1-4; 8 nucleotides agree with TRBD1. This CDR3 has 13 residues. V shed 1 base, J shed 8 bases, and the junction held 3 bases outside the gene matches. In germline, CDR1 is GTSNPN, CDR2 SVGIG (reference sequence). The CDR3 nucleotides are TGTGCCTGGAGTGAATCAGGGGGCGAAAAACTGTTTTTT. As protein: CAWSESGGEKLFF.